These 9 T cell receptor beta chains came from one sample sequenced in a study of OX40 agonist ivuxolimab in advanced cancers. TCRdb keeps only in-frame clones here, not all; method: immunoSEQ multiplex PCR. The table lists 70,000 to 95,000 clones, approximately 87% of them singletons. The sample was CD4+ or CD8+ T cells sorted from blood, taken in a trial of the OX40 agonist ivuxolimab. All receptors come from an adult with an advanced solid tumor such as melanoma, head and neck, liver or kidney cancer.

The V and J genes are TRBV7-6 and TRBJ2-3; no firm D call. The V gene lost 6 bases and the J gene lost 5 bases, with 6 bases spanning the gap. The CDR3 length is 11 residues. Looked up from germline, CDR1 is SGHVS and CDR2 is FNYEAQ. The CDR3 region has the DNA TGTGCCAGCAGGGGGATAGATACGCAGTATTTT. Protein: CASRGIDTQYF.

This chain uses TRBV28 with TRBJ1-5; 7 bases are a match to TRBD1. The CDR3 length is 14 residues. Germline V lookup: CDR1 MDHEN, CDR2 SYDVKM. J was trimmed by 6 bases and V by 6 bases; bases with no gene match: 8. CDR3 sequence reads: CASRLQGIFQPQHF. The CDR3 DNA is TGTGCCAGCAGATTACAGGGGATTTTTCAGCCCCAGCATTTT.

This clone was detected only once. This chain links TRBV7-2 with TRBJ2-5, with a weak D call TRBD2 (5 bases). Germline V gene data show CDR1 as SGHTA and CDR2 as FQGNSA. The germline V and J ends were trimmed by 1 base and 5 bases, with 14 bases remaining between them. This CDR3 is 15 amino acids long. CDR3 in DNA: TGTGCCAGCAGCTTAGAGGGTCGGGGTTTCGAGACCCAGTACTTC. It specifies CASSLEGRGFETQYF.

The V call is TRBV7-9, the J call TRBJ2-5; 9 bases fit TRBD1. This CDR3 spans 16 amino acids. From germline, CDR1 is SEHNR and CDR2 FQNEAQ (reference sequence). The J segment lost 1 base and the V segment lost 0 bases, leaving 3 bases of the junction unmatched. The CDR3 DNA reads TGTGCCAGCAGCTTAGCCGGGACAGGGACCCAAGAGACCCAGTACTTC. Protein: CASSLAGTGTQETQYF.

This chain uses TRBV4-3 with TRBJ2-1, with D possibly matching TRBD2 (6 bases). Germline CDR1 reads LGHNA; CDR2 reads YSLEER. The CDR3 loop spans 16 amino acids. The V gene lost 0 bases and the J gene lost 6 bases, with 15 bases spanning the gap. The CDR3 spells CASSQDWGGVVNEQFF. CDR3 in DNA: TGCGCCAGCAGCCAAGATTGGGGCGGGGTAGTCAATGAGCAGTTCTTC.

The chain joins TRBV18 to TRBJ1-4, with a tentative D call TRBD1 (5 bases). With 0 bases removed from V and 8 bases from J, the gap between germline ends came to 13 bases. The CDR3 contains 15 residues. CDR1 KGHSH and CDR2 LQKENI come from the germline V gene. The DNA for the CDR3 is TGTGCCAGCTCACCACCGGGGGGGGTTGACGAAAAACTGTTTTTT. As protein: CASSPPGGVDEKLFF.

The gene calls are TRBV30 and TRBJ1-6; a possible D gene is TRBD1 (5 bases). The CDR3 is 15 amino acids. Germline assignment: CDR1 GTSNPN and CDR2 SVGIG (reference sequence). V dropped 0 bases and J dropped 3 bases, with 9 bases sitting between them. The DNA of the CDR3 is TGTGCCTGGAGTGTAGTGGGGGGCTATAATTCACCCCTCCACTTT. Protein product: CAWSVVGGYNSPLHF.

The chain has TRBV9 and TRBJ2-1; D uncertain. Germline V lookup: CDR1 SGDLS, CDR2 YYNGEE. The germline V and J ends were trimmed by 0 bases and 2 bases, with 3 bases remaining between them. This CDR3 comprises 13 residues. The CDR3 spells CASSVDPYNEQFF. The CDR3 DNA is TGTGCCAGCAGCGTAGACCCCTACAATGAGCAGTTCTTC.

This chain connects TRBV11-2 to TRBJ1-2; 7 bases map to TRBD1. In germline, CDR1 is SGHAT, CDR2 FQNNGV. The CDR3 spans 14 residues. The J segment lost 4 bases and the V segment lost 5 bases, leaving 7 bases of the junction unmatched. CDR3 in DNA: TGTGCCAGCAGCAGGTCCGGGACAGTCTATGGCTACACCTTC. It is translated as CASSRSGTVYGYTF.